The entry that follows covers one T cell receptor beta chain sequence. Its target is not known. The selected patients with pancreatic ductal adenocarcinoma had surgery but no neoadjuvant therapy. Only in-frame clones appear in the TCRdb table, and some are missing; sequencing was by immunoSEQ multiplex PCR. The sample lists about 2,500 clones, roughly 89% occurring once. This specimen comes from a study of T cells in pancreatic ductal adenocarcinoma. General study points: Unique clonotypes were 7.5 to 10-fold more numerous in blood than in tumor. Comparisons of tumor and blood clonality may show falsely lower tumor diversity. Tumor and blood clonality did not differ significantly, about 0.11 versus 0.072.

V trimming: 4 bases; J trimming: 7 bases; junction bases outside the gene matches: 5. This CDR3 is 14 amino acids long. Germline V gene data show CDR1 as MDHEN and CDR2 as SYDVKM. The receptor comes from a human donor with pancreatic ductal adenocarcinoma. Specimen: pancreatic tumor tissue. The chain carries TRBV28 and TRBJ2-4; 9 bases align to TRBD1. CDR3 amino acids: CASSSAGQGNIQYF. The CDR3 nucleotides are TGTGCCAGCAGTTCTGCGGGACAGGGTAACATTCAGTACTTC. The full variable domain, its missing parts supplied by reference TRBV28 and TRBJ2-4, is DVKVTQSSRYLVKRTGEKVFLECVQDMDHENMFWYRQDPGLGLRLIYFSYDVKMKEKGDIPEGYSVSREKKERFSLILESASTNQTSMYLCASSSAGQGNIQYFGAGTRLSVL.